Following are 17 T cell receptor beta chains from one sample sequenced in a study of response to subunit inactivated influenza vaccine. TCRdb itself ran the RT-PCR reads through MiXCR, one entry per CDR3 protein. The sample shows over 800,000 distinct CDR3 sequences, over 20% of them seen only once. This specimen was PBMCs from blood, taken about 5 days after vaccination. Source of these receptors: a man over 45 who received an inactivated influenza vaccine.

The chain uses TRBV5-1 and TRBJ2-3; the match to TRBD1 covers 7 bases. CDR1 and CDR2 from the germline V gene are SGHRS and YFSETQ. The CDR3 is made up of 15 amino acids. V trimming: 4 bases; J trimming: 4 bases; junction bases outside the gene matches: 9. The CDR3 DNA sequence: TGCGCCAGCAGCCGAGACAGGGCGGGCGCAGATACGCAGTATTTT. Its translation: CASSRDRAGADTQYF.

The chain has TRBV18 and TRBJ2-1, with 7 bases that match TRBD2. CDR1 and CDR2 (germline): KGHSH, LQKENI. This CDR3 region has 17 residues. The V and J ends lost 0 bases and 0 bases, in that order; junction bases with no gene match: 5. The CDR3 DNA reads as TGTGCCAGCTCACCACCTAGCGGGCTCGTCTCCTACAATGAGCAGTTCTTC. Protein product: CASSPPSGLVSYNEQFF.

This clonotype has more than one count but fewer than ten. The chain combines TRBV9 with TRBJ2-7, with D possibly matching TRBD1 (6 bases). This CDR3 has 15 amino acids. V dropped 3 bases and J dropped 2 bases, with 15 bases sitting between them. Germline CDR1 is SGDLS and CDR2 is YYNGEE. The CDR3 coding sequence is TGTGCCAGCAGCGAAAAAACAGGGCCGGCCTACGAGCAGTACTTC. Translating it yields CASSEKTGPAYEQYF.

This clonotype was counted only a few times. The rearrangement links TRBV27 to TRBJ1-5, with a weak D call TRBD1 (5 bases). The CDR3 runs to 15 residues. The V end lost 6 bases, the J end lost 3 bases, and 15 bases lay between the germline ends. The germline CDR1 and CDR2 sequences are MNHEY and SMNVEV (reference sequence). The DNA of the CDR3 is TGTGCCAGCAGATCCTTTGGGGGTTCCAATCAGCCCCAGCATTTT. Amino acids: CASRSFGGSNQPQHF.

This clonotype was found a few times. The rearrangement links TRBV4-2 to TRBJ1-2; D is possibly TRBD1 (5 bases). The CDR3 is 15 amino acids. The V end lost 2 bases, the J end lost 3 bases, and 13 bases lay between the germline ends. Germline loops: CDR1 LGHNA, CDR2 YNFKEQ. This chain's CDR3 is CASSQIPTDYYGYTF. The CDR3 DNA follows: TGTGCCAGCAGCCAAATCCCGACAGACTACTATGGCTACACCTTC.

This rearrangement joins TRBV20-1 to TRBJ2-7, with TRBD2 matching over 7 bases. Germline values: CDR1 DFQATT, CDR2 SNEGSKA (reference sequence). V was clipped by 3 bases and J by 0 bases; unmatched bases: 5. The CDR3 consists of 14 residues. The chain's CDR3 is CSASRDYHSYEQYF. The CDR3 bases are TGCAGTGCTAGTAGGGACTACCACTCCTACGAGCAGTACTTC.

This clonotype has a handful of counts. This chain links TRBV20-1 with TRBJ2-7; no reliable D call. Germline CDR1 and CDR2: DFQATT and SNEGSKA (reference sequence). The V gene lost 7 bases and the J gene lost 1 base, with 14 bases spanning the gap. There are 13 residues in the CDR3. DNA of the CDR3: TGCAGTGTCGGGTCACTGCTATCCTACGAGCAGTACTTC. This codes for CSVGSLLSYEQYF.

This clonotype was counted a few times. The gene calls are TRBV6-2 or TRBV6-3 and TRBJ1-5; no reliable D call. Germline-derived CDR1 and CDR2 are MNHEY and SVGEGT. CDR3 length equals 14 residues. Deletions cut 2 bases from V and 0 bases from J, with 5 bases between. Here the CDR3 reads CASSYRVSNQPQHF. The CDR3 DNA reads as TGTGCCAGCAGTTACCGGGTTAGCAATCAGCCCCAGCATTTT.

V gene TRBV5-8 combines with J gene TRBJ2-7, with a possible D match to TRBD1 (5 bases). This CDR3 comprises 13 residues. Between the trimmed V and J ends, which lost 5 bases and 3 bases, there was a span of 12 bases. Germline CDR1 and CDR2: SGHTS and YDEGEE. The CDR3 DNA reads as TGTGCCAGCAGAACCGCAGGGTTCTACGAGCAGTACTTC. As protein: CASRTAGFYEQYF.

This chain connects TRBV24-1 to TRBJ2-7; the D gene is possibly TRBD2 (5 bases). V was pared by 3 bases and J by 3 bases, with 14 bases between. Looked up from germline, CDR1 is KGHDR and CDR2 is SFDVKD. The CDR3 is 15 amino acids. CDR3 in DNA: TGTGCCACCAGTGATGGTCGGGGTTTTGACTACGAGCAGTACTTC. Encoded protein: CATSDGRGFDYEQYF.

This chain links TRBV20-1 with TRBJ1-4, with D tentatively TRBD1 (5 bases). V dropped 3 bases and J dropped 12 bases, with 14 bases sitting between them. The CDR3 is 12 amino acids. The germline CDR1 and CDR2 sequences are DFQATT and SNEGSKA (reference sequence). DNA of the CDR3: TGCAGTGCTAGGGACCTCGAACAGGAACTGTTTTTT. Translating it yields CSARDLEQELFF.

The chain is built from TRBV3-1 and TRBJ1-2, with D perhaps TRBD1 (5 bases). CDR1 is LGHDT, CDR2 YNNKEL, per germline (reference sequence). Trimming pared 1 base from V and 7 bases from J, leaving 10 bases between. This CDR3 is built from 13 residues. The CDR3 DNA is TGTGCCAGCAGCCAAGGACAGACCCCTGGCTACACCTTC. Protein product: CASSQGQTPGYTF.

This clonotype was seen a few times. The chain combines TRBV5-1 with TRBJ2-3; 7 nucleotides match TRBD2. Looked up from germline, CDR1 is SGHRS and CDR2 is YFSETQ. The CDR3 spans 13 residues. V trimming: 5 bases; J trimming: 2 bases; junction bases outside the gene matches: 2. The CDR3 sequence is CASRGGFTDTQYF. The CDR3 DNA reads TGCGCCAGCAGGGGAGGGTTCACAGATACGCAGTATTTT.

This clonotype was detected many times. The CDR3 DNA follows: TGTGCCAGCAGCCTCACAGGGGGCTTCTCCTACAATGAGCAGTTCTTC. It is translated as CASSLTGGFSYNEQFF. The J gene is TRBJ2-1, the V gene TRBV7-8, with 9 bases aligning to TRBD1. Per the germline V gene, CDR1 is SGHVS and CDR2 is FQNEAQ. The CDR3 runs to 16 residues. Trimming cost V 5 bases and J 0 bases; bases outside gene matches: 5.

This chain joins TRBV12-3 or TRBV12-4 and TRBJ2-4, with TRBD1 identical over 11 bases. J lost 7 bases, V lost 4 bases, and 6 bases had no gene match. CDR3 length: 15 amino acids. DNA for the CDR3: TGTGCCAGCAGTTCAGGACAGGGGGCGCTCAACATTCAGTACTTC. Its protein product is CASSSGQGALNIQYF.

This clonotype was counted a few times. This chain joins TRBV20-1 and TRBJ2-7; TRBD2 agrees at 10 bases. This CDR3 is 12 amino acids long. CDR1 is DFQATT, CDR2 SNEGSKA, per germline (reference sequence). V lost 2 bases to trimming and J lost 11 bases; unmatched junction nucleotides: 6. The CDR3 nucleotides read TGCAGTGCTAGAAGCCTCCTAGCGGGAGAGTACTTC. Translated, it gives CSARSLLAGEYF.

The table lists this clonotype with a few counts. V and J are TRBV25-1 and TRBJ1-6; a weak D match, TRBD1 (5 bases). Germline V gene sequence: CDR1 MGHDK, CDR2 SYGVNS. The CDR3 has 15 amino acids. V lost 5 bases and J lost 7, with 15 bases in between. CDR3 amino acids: CASSSGPFLNSPLHF. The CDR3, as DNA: TGTGCCAGCAGTTCGGGACCCTTCTTAAATTCACCCCTCCACTTT.